This paragraph reports one T cell receptor (beta chain). Its specificity is not known. Amplified TCR beta CDR3 regions derived from RNA transcripts. The HTBI primer set served for first-round RT-PCR of the TCR CDR3. TCRdb fed the multiplex PCR reads into MiXCR, producing one record per CDR3 protein. This table holds approximately 640,000 distinct CDR3 sequences, 15% to 20% found once. The data were obtained in a study of T cells in Graves' hyperthyroidism and ophthalmopathy. From more than 8 ml of fresh peripheral blood, PBMCs were isolated. This CDR3 is 14 amino acids long. V was trimmed by 5 bases and J by 2 bases, leaving 11 bases between them. CDR1 and CDR2 from the germline V gene are SGHTA and FQGNSA. General study results and limits: The majority of expanded thyroid clonotypes above 0.001 also appeared in blood.

This clonotype was sampled from a woman aged 30 to 39 with Graves' hyperthyroidism. Sequencing input: blood. The chain has TRBV7-2 and TRBJ2-3; a weak D match, TRBD2 (6 bases). The CDR3 spells CASSAGQTTDTQYF. In DNA, the CDR3 is TGTGCCAGCAGCGCGGGGCAGACCACAGATACGCAGTATTTT.